These 29 T cell receptor beta chains share one sample of origin, sequenced in a study of blood T cell repertoires in COVID-19 (dated by TCRdb to 2018 to 2021). The protocol used for the library was the immunoSEQ multiplex PCR assay. TCRdb retrieved this table from immuneACCESS and kept in-frame rearrangements only. Not all clones are present; in checked studies, unresolved V genes account for under half, and no reason is known for the remainder. This sample has roughly 150,000 clones in its table, and approximately 90% of those were observed once. In total, the top ten clones hold over 4.5% of the sample. The sequencing input was peripheral blood. The receptors originated from a human donor in a cohort sampled during active COVID-19.

V and J are TRBV14 and TRBJ1-1; D is ambiguous. V lost 1 base and J lost 4, with 16 bases in between. The germline gives CDR1 SGHDN, CDR2 FVKESK. There are 16 residues in the CDR3. The CDR3 spells CASSQGKGWRLTEAFF. The DNA for the CDR3 is TGTGCCAGCAGCCAAGGAAAAGGGTGGAGGCTCACTGAAGCTTTCTTT.

This chain joins TRBV18 and TRBJ1-1, with 7 bases aligning to TRBD1. J was trimmed by 3 bases and V by 4 bases; bases with no gene match: 5. The CDR3 spans 14 residues. Germline-derived CDR1 and CDR2 are KGHSH and LQKENI. The CDR3 nucleotides are TGTGCCAGCTCACGTTCAGGGGGTGACACTGAAGCTTTCTTT. This translates into CASSRSGGDTEAFF. Full variable domain (missing parts from reference TRBV18 and TRBJ1-1): NAGVMQNPRHLVRRRGQEARLRCSPMKGHSHVYWYRQLPEEGLKFMVYLQKENIIDESGMPKERFSAEFPKEGPSILRIQQVVRGDSAAYFCASSRSGGDTEAFFGQGTRLTVV.

J is TRBJ1-2 and V is TRBV19; D uncertain. This CDR3 region has 13 residues. V dropped 6 bases and J dropped 5 bases, with 13 bases sitting between them. CDR1 and CDR2 from the germline V gene are LNHDA and SQIVND (reference sequence). The CDR3 DNA reads as TGTGCCAGTAGCCTAGGACTGGAGTATGGCTACACCTTC. Amino acids: CASSLGLEYGYTF.

This chain uses TRBV7-2 with TRBJ2-4; a possible D gene is TRBD2 (6 bases). Germline CDR1 reads SGHTA; CDR2 reads FQGNSA. Trimming removed 1 base from V and 5 bases from J, with 12 bases in between. This CDR3 has 15 amino acids. The CDR3 spells CASSLVIGGENIQYF. CDR3 DNA sequence: TGTGCCAGCAGCTTAGTTATCGGCGGGGAAAACATTCAGTACTTC.

This clone was found once. V is TRBV21-1 and J is TRBJ2-7; the D call in the table, TRBD1, was not verified against the DNA. TRBV21-1 is designated a pseudogene. This CDR3 is 16 amino acids long. The CDR3 loop reads CASSKLRGQVPYEQYF. CDR3 DNA: TGTGCCAGCAGCAAACTCCGGGGACAGGTGCCCTACGAGCAGTACTTC.

V gene TRBV7-9 combines with J gene TRBJ2-1; 10 nucleotides match TRBD2. J lost 2 bases, V lost 11 bases, and 6 bases had no gene match. This CDR3 region has 14 residues. Germline CDR1 SEHNR, CDR2 FQNEAQ (reference sequence). CDR3 in DNA: TGTGCCGCTAGCGGGAGAGGGGCCTACAATGAGCAGTTCTTC. Its protein is CAASGRGAYNEQFF.

The rearrangement links TRBV13 to TRBJ2-6, with D possibly matching TRBD2 (6 bases). From germline, CDR1 is PRHDT and CDR2 FYEKMQ (reference sequence). The V end lost 8 bases, the J end lost 1 base, and 21 bases lay between the germline ends. This CDR3 is built from 18 residues. The CDR3 loop is CASGRGLSRLSGANVLTF. The CDR3 bases are TGTGCCAGCGGAAGGGGACTGAGCCGCCTTTCTGGGGCCAACGTCCTGACTTTC.

This chain joins TRBV28 and TRBJ1-5, with a possible D match to TRBD1 (5 bases). V was pared by 5 bases and J by 7 bases, with 21 bases between. Looked up from germline, CDR1 is MDHEN and CDR2 is SYDVKM. There are 16 residues in the CDR3. CDR3 DNA sequence: TGTGCCAGCAGTAAGACTGTAGGGGCGGGGATCCAGCCCCAGCATTTT. Protein: CASSKTVGAGIQPQHF.

The chain carries TRBV28 and TRBJ1-5, with a tentative D call TRBD1 (6 bases). The CDR3 consists of 18 residues. Per germline, CDR1 MDHEN and CDR2 SYDVKM. V was clipped by 1 base and J by 2 bases, with 18 bases between them. The CDR3 coding sequence is TGTGCCAGCAGTTTATCCCAGGGGAGGGTGGTAGGCAATCAGCCCCAGCATTTT. Translating gives CASSLSQGRVVGNQPQHF.

V is TRBV27 and J is TRBJ2-1; 9 nucleotides agree with TRBD2. The CDR3 has 16 residues. The V gene end was trimmed by 5 bases and the J gene end by 11 bases; junction bases not matched to a gene: 16. Germline-derived CDR1 and CDR2 are MNHEY and SMNVEV (reference sequence). For the CDR3, the DNA is TGTGCCAGCAGTCTCTTTCCTAGCGGGATCCAGGTTCAGCAGTTCTTC. Encoded protein: CASSLFPSGIQVQQFF.

This chain connects TRBV9 to TRBJ2-1; perhaps TRBD2 as D (6 bases). Germline CDR1 reads SGDLS; CDR2 reads YYNGEE. The length of the CDR3 is 15 residues. V lost 0 bases to trimming and J lost 10 bases, with 17 bases between them. CDR3 bases: TGTGCCAGCAGCGTAGATGGCGGGGTATCAGGAGAGCAGTTCTTC. Protein sequence: CASSVDGGVSGEQFF.

This rearrangement joins TRBV5-1 to TRBJ2-1, with 9 bases aligning to TRBD2. This CDR3 contains 15 residues. Germline values: CDR1 SGHRS, CDR2 YFSETQ. With 0 bases clipped from V and 8 bases from J, the junction kept 6 bases outside the gene matches. In DNA form, the CDR3 reads TGCGCCAGCAGCTTGGTAGCGGGAGTAAATGATGAGCAGTTCTTC. Residues: CASSLVAGVNDEQFF.

The J gene is TRBJ2-5, the V gene TRBV5-1; 7 positions agree with TRBD1. The CDR3 has 14 residues. The V gene's germline CDR1 is SGHRS and CDR2 YFSETQ. The V segment lost 4 bases and the J segment 3 bases; nucleotides outside the gene matches: 6. The CDR3 bases are TGCGCCAGCAGCGTGGGGGACAGTAAAGAGACCCAGTACTTC. Its protein product is CASSVGDSKETQYF.

J is TRBJ2-1 and V is TRBV9; maybe TRBD1 (7 bases). CDR3 length: 13 amino acids. V lost 0 bases and J 9 bases, leaving 10 bases between the germline ends. The germline gives CDR1 SGDLS, CDR2 YYNGEE. Here the CDR3 DNA reads TGTGCCAGCAGCGTAGTCCAGGGGGGTGAGCAGTTCTTC. It is translated as CASSVVQGGEQFF.

This chain links TRBV2 with TRBJ1-2, with D possibly being TRBD1 (5 bases). The CDR3 has 15 residues. V lost 1 base and J 4 bases, leaving 13 bases between the germline ends. Germline loops: CDR1 SNHLY, CDR2 FYNNEI. The CDR3: CASSEVGRAVYGYTF. The DNA for the CDR3 is TGTGCCAGCAGTGAAGTGGGCAGGGCCGTCTATGGCTACACCTTC.

About this clone itself: Germline and junction disagree at one end, which may indicate a read error. The gene calls are TRBV5-1 and TRBJ1-2; TRBD1 is a possible D gene (5 bases). This CDR3 is 12 amino acids long. The germline CDR1 and CDR2 sequences are SGHRS and YFSETQ. The CDR3 region is CASSPGLLGLDF. The CDR3 nucleotides are TGCGCCAGCAGCCCCGGTCTTCTGGGGCTAGACTTC.

The chain carries TRBV12-3 or TRBV12-4 and TRBJ1-4; tentatively, D is TRBD1 (6 bases). CDR3 length equals 12 residues. Trimming stripped 2 bases from V and 12 bases from J, with 10 bases between. The DNA of the CDR3 is TGTGCCAGCAGTTTATCGGCAGGGGAACTGTTTTTT. Translation: CASSLSAGELFF.

The chain couples TRBV25-1 to TRBJ2-3; D is ambiguous. Germline-derived CDR1 and CDR2 are MGHDK and SYGVNS. The CDR3 loop spans 14 amino acids. The V end lost 1 base, the J end lost 4 bases, and 9 bases lay between the germline ends. Here the CDR3 DNA reads TGTGCCAGCAGTGAATGGGCCTCAGCAGATACGCAGTATTTT. As protein: CASSEWASADTQYF.

This clone was counted a few times. The V and J genes are TRBV9 and TRBJ1-1; D call uncertain. Germline loops: CDR1 SGDLS, CDR2 YYNGEE. This CDR3 has 12 residues. The ends were cut back, 4 bases at V and 5 bases at J, with 9 bases in the middle. CDR3 amino acids: CASSPRETEAFF. CDR3 sequence (DNA): TGTGCCAGCAGCCCGCGAGAGACTGAAGCTTTCTTT.

V gene TRBV28 combines with J gene TRBJ2-7, with 13 bases lining up with TRBD2. V was clipped by 6 bases and J by 0 bases; unmatched bases: 14. Looked up from germline, CDR1 is MDHEN and CDR2 is SYDVKM. The CDR3 has 19 amino acids. The CDR3 here is CASRGWRTSGSLDSYEQYF. In DNA, the CDR3 is TGTGCCAGCAGGGGGTGGAGGACTAGCGGGAGCCTAGACTCCTACGAGCAGTACTTC.

The gene calls are TRBV14 and TRBJ2-7; 8 bases map to TRBD2. The trim removed 2 bases at V and 5 bases at J, leaving 11 bases unmatched. The CDR3 contains 16 residues. Per the germline V gene, CDR1 is SGHDN and CDR2 is FVKESK. In nucleotides, the CDR3 is TGTGCCAGCAGCCAAAGGGGGACTAGGAGGGACAACGAGCAGTACTTC. Its protein product is CASSQRGTRRDNEQYF.

The CDR3 is CARSQTSGGAYEQYF. The DNA of the CDR3 is TGTGCCAGAAGCCAGACTAGCGGGGGGGCCTACGAGCAGTACTTC. The rearrangement joins TRBV5-3 to TRBJ2-7, with 14 bases matching TRBD2. TRBV5-3 is assigned to the ORF class and has an uncertain function. There are 15 residues in the CDR3. V was pared by 4 bases and J by 2 bases, with 2 bases of the junction left unmatched.

The chain is built from TRBV7-2 and TRBJ2-7, with 8 bases that match TRBD2. V trimming: 1 base; J trimming: 3 bases; junction bases outside the gene matches: 5. The germline CDR1 and CDR2 sequences are SGHTA and FQGNSA. CDR3 size: 15 residues. In nucleotides, the CDR3 is TGTGCCAGCAGCTTAGGCGCGGGGGGCCTCTACGAGCAGTACTTC. Its translation: CASSLGAGGLYEQYF.

The chain employs TRBV7-2 and TRBJ2-1; D perhaps matches TRBD2 (6 bases). Trimming took 4 bases from V and 7 from J, leaving 17 bases between them. Germline V gives CDR1 SGHTA, CDR2 FQGNSA. This CDR3 is 15 amino acids long. The CDR3 DNA reads as TGTGCCAGCAGCTCATACCCGGGACTTAGTAATGAGCAGTTCTTC. It translates to CASSSYPGLSNEQFF.

The chain carries TRBV5-6 and TRBJ2-7, with D perhaps TRBD2 (5 bases). Germline lookup yields CDR1 SGHDT and CDR2 YYEEEE. The CDR3 covers 16 residues. V gave up 0 bases and J gave up 2 bases, with 15 bases separating them. The DNA for the CDR3 is TGTGCCAGCAGCTTGGCCGGCAGCGGCCTCGCCTACGAGCAGTACTTC. It codes for CASSLAGSGLAYEQYF.

V usage is TRBV7-9 and J usage is TRBJ1-1; the D gene is possibly TRBD1 (6 bases). CDR1 SEHNR and CDR2 FQNEAQ come from the germline V gene (reference sequence). Trimming removed 5 bases at V and 7 bases at J, with 14 bases between. The length of the CDR3 is 13 residues. CDR3 protein: CASSPRQANEAFF. The CDR3 DNA reads TGTGCCAGCAGCCCTAGACAGGCCAATGAAGCTTTCTTT.

This clone was detected once. The genes are TRBV6-6 and TRBJ1-2; D is uncertain. CDR3 length: 13 residues. Per germline, CDR1 MNHNY and CDR2 SVGAGI (reference sequence). V shed 5 bases and J shed 7 bases, with 14 bases lying between them. CDR3 protein: CASSVPGFAGYTF. CDR3 in DNA: TGTGCCAGCAGTGTTCCGGGGTTCGCTGGCTACACCTTC.

The table lists this clone with a few counts. J is TRBJ2-2 and V is TRBV6-5; D is perhaps TRBD2 (6 bases). The CDR3 has 14 residues. V lost 6 bases, J lost 7 bases, and 15 bases lay in between. In germline, CDR1 is MNHEY, CDR2 SVGAGI. CDR3 DNA sequence: TGTGCCAGCAGCACGGGACTCCAATACGGGGAGCTGTTTTTT. Amino acids: CASSTGLQYGELFF.

The chain is built from TRBV24-1 and TRBJ2-1, with TRBD2 matching over 8 bases. The V gene's germline CDR1 is KGHDR and CDR2 SFDVKD. The CDR3 contains 15 residues. After removal of 5 bases from V and 10 bases from J, the junction contained 12 bases not matched to a gene. The CDR3, as DNA: TGTGCCACCAGTGGTCGGGGGGGTCACCTCCTGGAGCAGTTCTTC. Its translation: CATSGRGGHLLEQFF.